The present TCR beta chain was sequenced within a study of blood T cell repertoires in COVID-19 (dated by TCRdb to the early 2020s). Some background on the complete study: Samples covering the acute and convalescent phases of COVID-19 were provided by collaborators in the United States, Italy and Spain. The material from the prospective study consisted of cDNA or gDNA derived from T cells, B-cell-depleted T cells, or PBMCs. Deeply sampled blood TCRbeta repertoires from subjects exposed to, actively infected with, or recovered from COVID-19 were included in the dataset. The repertoires were made available in a free public database intended to serve as a resource for research on the immune response to SARS-CoV-2. The samples were drawn from the first 160 participants of the ongoing ImmuneRACE study and from more than 1,000 subjects provided by 6 global collaborators. Sample metadata almost always included a de-identified subject ID, COVID-19 status, age in years and sex. Where available, HLA class I and class II types were taken from metadata supplied by the sample provider and were not determined by assay-based typing.

V and J are trimmed by 5 bases and 3 bases, and the gene matches miss 7 bases of the junction. Sequences SGHAT (CDR1) and FQNNGV (CDR2) are obtained from the germline V gene. Inclusive of the bounding cysteine and phenylalanine, the CDR3 is 16 residues long. Only the CDR3 DNA is retained, 48 bases long and in frame from the first base. Overall study results and their limits: How much clinical and demographic metadata was included differed by source and by participant, and the metadata was provided uncurated.

Each collaborating institution followed its own protocols to collect whole blood in K2EDTA tubes. For TCRbeta analysis, collaborators shipped samples as frozen whole blood, isolated PBMCs, or DNA extracted from either of those sample types. TCRbeta CDR3 regions were amplified from genomic DNA by means of the immunoSEQ Assay, a bias-controlled multiplex PCR. The original pipeline was this. Within the assay, amplification of reference gene primers was used to estimate how many nucleated cells each sample contained. To quantify the absolute abundance of each unique TCRbeta CDR3 rearrangement, sequence reads were collapsed and filtered. For each sample, productive Simpson clonality was calculated as the square root of Simpson's diversity index over productive rearrangements. TCRdb took this table from immuneACCESS and kept in-frame rearrangements with V and J called. Such tables lack part of the clones; where checked against another copy, unresolved V genes explain under half of the gap, and the rest is unexplained. From that table come the V and J calls and clone size; the DNA was used to work out D and trimming. In all, the sample holds around 140,000 clones, and approximately 84% of those were seen once. Together, the top ten hold around 5% of the sample.

Notes on this clone: It lacks a known antigen. No quality values exist for individual bases; no much larger clone is one base distant.

The TCR sequence derives from a human donor in a cohort sampled during active COVID-19. The sequenced material came from peripheral blood. The V gene is TRBV11-2 and the J gene is TRBJ2-2, with TRBD1 identical over 9 junction bases. The nucleotide sequence is TGTGCCAGCAGCCCTTGGGACAGGGCCCACACCGGGGAGCTGTTTTTT. This yields the protein CASSPWDRAHTGELFF.